A selection of T cell receptor beta chains follows, all from one sample in a study of CD8 T cells in ankylosing spondylitis. One entry per CDR3 protein results from TCRdb running MiXCR on the 5' RACE reads. The data hold tens of thousands of distinct CDR3 sequences, with less than 6% observed a single time. Sequenced: blood, either unsorted or a sorted T cell fraction (not recorded which). The receptors shown here come from a male donor with ankylosing spondylitis or in good health (not recorded which). Both conserved end residues are part of each CDR3. The D gene is left open where the match is weak. The size field is filled for only some rows; it gives once, few, many or a size class.

clone_size j_call d_call v_call cdr3_aa cdr3_nt
many TRBJ2-2 TRBD1 TRBV10-3 CAIGDRQSGTGELFF TGTGCCATCGGGGACAGGCAAAGTGGCACCGGGGAGCTGTTTTTT
many TRBJ2-5 . TRBV12-3/TRBV12-4 CASSLSQSQETQYF TGTGCCAGCAGTTTAAGCCAGAGCCAAGAGACCCAGTACTTC
many TRBJ2-7 . TRBV20-1 CSAILQDYEQYF TGCAGTGCTATACTCCAAGACTACGAGCAGTACTTC
many TRBJ2-3 . TRBV10-1 CASSASEELDTQYF TGCGCCAGCAGTGCTAGCGAGGAGCTGGATACGCAGTATTTT
many TRBJ2-7 TRBD1 TRBV5-1 CASSLSGTAISYEQYF TGCGCCAGCAGCTTGTCCGGGACAGCGATCTCCTACGAGCAGTACTTC
many TRBJ1-4 . TRBV14 CASSDVRKHEKLFF TGTGCCAGCAGCGACGTAAGGAAGCATGAAAAACTGTTTTTT
many TRBJ2-3 . TRBV18 CASSSRTDTQYF TGTGCCAGCTCATCGCGTACAGATACGCAGTATTTT
many TRBJ2-7 TRBD1 TRBV7-6 CASSPSGTGATEQYF TGTGCCAGCAGCCCATCCGGGACAGGTGCCACTGAGCAGTACTTC
many TRBJ2-1 . TRBV7-8 CASSLGSSQQFF TGTGCCAGCAGCTTAGGGTCGTCACAGCAGTTCTTC
many TRBJ2-1 . TRBV29-1 CSVAEQFF TGCAGCGTCGCTGAGCAGTTCTTC
many TRBJ1-3 . TRBV20-1 CSASFASGSGNTIYF TGCAGTGCCTCGTTTGCCAGCGGCTCTGGAAACACCATATATTTT
many TRBJ2-2 TRBD2 TRBV13 CASSLTQKTHTSGVTNTGELFF TGTGCCAGCAGCTTAACCCAGAAAACACATACTAGCGGGGTAACGAACACCGGGGAGCTGTTTTTT
many TRBJ1-5 TRBD1 TRBV7-2 CASSLDQGVNQPQHF TGTGCCAGCAGCTTAGACCAGGGGGTCAATCAGCCCCAGCATTTT
. TRBJ2-4 . TRBV7-2 CASTSLQGIQYF TGTGCCAGCACCTCCCTACAAGGCATTCAGTACTTC
many TRBJ1-2 . TRBV30 CAWSVSRNYGYTF TGTGCCTGGAGTGTAAGCCGTAACTATGGCTACACCTTC
many TRBJ2-2 . TRBV6-5 CASSYQSYTGELFF TGTGCCAGCAGTTATCAGTCCTACACCGGGGAGCTGTTTTTT
many TRBJ2-3 TRBD2 TRBV20-1 CNFGGDTQYF TGCAATTTCGGGGGGGATACGCAGTATTTT
many TRBJ1-4 TRBD1 TRBV7-6 CASTLGTGPEKLFF TGTGCCAGCACCTTGGGGACAGGACCTGAAAAACTGTTTTTT
many TRBJ2-1 TRBD2 TRBV11-1 CASSLVNWTSGGYNEQFF TGTGCCAGCAGCTTAGTAAATTGGACTAGCGGGGGTTACAATGAGCAGTTCTTC
many TRBJ2-7 . TRBV6-5 CASSYLPGTTYEQYF TGTGCCAGCAGTTACCTCCCCGGGACAACCTACGAGCAGTACTTC
many TRBJ2-3 . TRBV2 CASKRALGGDTQYF TGTGCCAGCAAACGGGCCTTGGGGGGAGATACGCAGTATTTT
many TRBJ2-5 . TRBV11-2 CASSLHGTGETQYF TGTGCCAGCAGCTTACACGGGACTGGAGAGACCCAGTACTTC
many TRBJ1-5 . TRBV28 CASRRLGTLVEPQHF TGTGCCAGCAGGCGATTAGGGACTTTAGTGGAGCCCCAGCATTTT
many TRBJ2-1 TRBD1 TRBV5-1 CASSSLVISGGNEQFF TGCGCCAGCAGCTCCTTAGTAATTTCAGGGGGCAATGAGCAGTTCTTC
many TRBJ2-3 TRBD1 TRBV20-1 CSASGQLLHDTQYF TGCAGTGCCTCGGGACAGCTACTCCACGATACGCAGTATTTT
many TRBJ2-7 TRBD2 TRBV5-1 CASSTSGGHEQYF TGCGCCAGCTCCACTAGCGGGGGCCACGAGCAGTACTTC
many TRBJ1-2 . TRBV12-3/TRBV12-4 CASSPGWQTGAANYGYTF TGTGCCAGCAGTCCAGGCTGGCAGACCGGTGCCGCTAACTATGGCTACACCTTC
many TRBJ2-1 TRBD2 TRBV2 CASRAGGAPVRNEQFF TGTGCCAGCAGAGCCGGGGGGGCCCCAGTGAGGAATGAGCAGTTCTTC
many TRBJ1-5 . TRBV5-1 CASSSISGFSNQPQHF TGCGCCAGCAGCTCTATTTCAGGGTTTAGCAATCAGCCCCAGCATTTT
many TRBJ2-1 . TRBV28 CASSLSNGDEQFF TGTGCCAGCAGTTTAAGTAACGGCGATGAGCAGTTCTTC
many TRBJ2-3 . TRBV27 CASSPSITSTDTQYF TGTGCCAGCAGCCCCAGCATCACTAGCACAGATACGCAGTATTTT
. TRBJ2-3 . TRBV7-9 CASSLDGGADTQYF TGTGCCAGCAGCTTAGATGGGGGAGCAGATACGCAGTATTTT
many TRBJ2-7 . TRBV3-1 CASSLGSIGEQYF TGTGCCAGCAGCCTGGGCAGCATAGGGGAGCAGTACTTC
many TRBJ1-4 TRBD1 TRBV7-4 CASSSEMGQGNEKLFF TGTGCCAGCAGTTCCGAGATGGGACAGGGGAATGAAAAACTGTTTTTT
many TRBJ1-5 . TRBV3-1 CASSRGQPQHF TGTGCCAGCAGCCGAGGGCAGCCCCAGCATTTT
many TRBJ1-2 . TRBV7-2 CASSLSGTVVGYTF TGTGCCAGCAGCTTGTCAGGGACGGTAGTTGGCTACACCTTC
many TRBJ2-1 TRBD1 TRBV11-2 CASSLKGGDEQFF TGTGCCAGCAGCCTTAAAGGGGGCGATGAGCAGTTCTTC
many TRBJ2-1 . TRBV3-2 CASSRRAYNEQFF TGTGCCAGCAGCCGCCGAGCTTACAATGAGCAGTTCTTC
many TRBJ2-1 . TRBV3-1 CASTLDNEQFF TGTGCCAGCACCCTAGACAATGAGCAGTTCTTC
. TRBJ1-1 . TRBV7-2 CASSLEVRETEAFF TGTGCCAGCAGCTTAGAGGTCAGGGAGACTGAAGCTTTCTTT
many TRBJ2-5 . TRBV5-1 CASSTGRLRYQETQYF TGCGCCAGCAGCACCGGACGGCTAAGGTACCAAGAGACCCAGTACTTC
many TRBJ2-3 . TRBV3-1 CASSHSDTQYF TGTGCCAGCAGCCATTCAGATACGCAGTATTTT
many TRBJ1-1 . TRBV12-3/TRBV12-4 CASSRAAGTEAFF TGTGCCAGCAGTCGAGCGGCGGGGACTGAAGCTTTCTTT
medium-sized TRBJ2-1 TRBD1 TRBV11-2 CASSFAQGQPDNEQFF TGTGCCAGCAGCTTTGCCCAGGGACAGCCCGACAATGAGCAGTTCTTC
many TRBJ2-3 TRBD2 TRBV12-3/TRBV12-4 CASSPRLAGWDTQYF TGTGCCAGCAGTCCGCGACTAGCGGGGTGGGATACGCAGTATTTT
many TRBJ2-7 TRBD2 TRBV13 CASSPLAGGYEQYF TGTGCCAGCAGCCCACTAGCGGGGGGTTACGAGCAGTACTTC
. TRBJ2-3 TRBD2 TRBV6-5 CASGRGGPTDTQYF TGTGCCAGCGGGCGGGGGGGCCCCACAGATACGCAGTATTTT
many TRBJ2-7 . TRBV27 CASRGLSYEQYF TGTGCCAGCAGGGGACTCTCCTACGAGCAGTACTTC
many TRBJ2-1 . TRBV10-1 CASSGGDSLFNEQFF TGCGCCAGCAGCGGGGGAGATTCCCTATTTAATGAGCAGTTCTTC
many TRBJ2-3 . TRBV20-1 CSAPRGPSTDTQYF TGCAGTGCCCCCCGGGGCCCTAGCACAGATACGCAGTATTTT
many TRBJ2-5 . TRBV27 CASSRDGQGGQTQYF TGTGCCAGCAGTAGAGACGGACAGGGAGGGCAGACCCAGTACTTC
many TRBJ2-1 TRBD1 TRBV5-1 CASSERQGTEQFF TGCGCCAGCAGCGAAAGACAGGGGACTGAGCAGTTCTTC
. TRBJ1-1 TRBD1 TRBV12-3/TRBV12-4 CASSPGQGSTEAFF TGTGCCAGCAGCCCGGGACAGGGGAGCACTGAAGCTTTCTTT
many TRBJ2-5 . TRBV18 CASSPPMGETQYF TGTGCCAGCTCACCACCGATGGGAGAGACCCAGTACTTC
many TRBJ2-5 . TRBV20-1 CSASGQETQYF TGCAGTGCTAGCGGTCAAGAGACCCAGTACTTC